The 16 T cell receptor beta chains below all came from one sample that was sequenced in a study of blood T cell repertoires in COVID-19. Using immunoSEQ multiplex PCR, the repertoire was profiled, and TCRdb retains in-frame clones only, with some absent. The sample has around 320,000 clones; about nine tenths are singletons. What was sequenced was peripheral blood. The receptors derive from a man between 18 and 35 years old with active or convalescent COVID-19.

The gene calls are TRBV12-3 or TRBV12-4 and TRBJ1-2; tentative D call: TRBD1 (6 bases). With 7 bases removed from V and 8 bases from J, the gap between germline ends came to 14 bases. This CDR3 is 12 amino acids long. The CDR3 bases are TGTGCCAGCACTTTGGGGCAGGGGGGCTACACCTTC. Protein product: CASTLGQGGYTF.

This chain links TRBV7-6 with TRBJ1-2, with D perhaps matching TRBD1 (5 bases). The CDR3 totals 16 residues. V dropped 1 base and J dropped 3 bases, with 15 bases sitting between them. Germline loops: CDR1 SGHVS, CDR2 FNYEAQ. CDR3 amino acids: CASSLGGRGSDYGYTF. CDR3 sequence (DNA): TGTGCCAGCAGCTTAGGGGGTCGGGGGTCTGACTATGGCTACACCTTC.

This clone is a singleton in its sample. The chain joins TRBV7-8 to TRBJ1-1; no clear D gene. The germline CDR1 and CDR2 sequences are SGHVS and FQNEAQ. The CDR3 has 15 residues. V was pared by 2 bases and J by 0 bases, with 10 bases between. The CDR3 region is CASSLRAGMNTEAFF. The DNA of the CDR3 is TGTGCCAGCAGCTTACGGGCGGGGATGAACACTGAAGCTTTCTTT.

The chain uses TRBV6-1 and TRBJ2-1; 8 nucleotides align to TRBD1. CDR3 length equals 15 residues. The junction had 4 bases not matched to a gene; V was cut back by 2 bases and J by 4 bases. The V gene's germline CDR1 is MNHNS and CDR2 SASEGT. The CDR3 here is CASSETTGGYNEQFF. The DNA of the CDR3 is TGTGCCAGCAGTGAAACAACAGGGGGGTACAATGAGCAGTTCTTC.

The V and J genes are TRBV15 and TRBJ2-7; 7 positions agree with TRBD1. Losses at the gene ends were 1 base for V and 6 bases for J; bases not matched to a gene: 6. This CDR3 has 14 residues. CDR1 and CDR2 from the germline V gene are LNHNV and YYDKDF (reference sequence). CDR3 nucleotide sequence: TGTGCCACCAGCAGAGCTGACAGGGAGAGCGAGCAGTACTTC. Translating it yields CATSRADRESEQYF.

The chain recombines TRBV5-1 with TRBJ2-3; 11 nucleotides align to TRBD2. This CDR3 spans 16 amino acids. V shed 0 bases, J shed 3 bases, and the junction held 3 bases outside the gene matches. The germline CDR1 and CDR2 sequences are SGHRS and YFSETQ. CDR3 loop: CASSLASGGTTDTQYF. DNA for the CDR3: TGCGCCAGCAGCTTGGCTAGCGGGGGGACTACAGATACGCAGTATTTT.

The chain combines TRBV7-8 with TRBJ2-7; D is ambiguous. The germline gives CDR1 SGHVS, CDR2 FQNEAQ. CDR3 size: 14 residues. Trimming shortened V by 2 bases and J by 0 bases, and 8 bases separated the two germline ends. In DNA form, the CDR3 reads TGTGCCAGCAGCTTATCCACAGTCTCCTACGAGCAGTACTTC. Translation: CASSLSTVSYEQYF.

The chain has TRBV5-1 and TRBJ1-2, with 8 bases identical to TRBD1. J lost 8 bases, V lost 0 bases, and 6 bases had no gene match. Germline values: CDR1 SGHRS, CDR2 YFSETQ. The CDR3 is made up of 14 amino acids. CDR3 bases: TGCGCCAGCAGCTTGGCGGACAGGGCTTTAGGCTACACCTTC. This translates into CASSLADRALGYTF.

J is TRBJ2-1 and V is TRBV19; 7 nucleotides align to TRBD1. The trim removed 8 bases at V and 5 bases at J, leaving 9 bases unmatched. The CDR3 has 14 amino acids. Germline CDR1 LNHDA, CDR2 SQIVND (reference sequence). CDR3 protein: CASYDREGNNEQFF. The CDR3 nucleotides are TGTGCCAGTTACGACAGGGAAGGGAACAATGAGCAGTTCTTC. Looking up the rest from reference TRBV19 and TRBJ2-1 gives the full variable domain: DGGITQSPKYLFRKEGQNVTLSCEQNLNHDAMYWYRQDPGQGLRLIYYSQIVNDFQKGDIAEGYSVSREKKESFPLTVTSAQKNPTAFYLCASYDREGNNEQFFGPGTRLTVL.

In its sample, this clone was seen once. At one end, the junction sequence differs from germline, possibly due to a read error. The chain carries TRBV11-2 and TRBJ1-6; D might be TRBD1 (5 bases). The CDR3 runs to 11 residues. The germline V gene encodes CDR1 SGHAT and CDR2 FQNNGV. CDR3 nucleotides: TGTGCCAGCAGCTTAGGGGGGACTTCTTACTTT. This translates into CASSLGGTSYF. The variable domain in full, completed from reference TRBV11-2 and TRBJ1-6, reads EAGVAQSPRYKIIEKRQSVAFWCNPISGHATLYWYQQILGQGPKLLIQFQNNGVVDDSQLPKDRFSAERLKGVDSTLKIQPAKLEDSAVYLCASSLGGTSYFGNGTRLTVT.

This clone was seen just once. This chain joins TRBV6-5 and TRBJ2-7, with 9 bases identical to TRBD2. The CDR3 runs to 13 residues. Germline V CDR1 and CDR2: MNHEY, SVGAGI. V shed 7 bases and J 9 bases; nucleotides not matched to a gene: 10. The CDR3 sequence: CASKVAGDWGQYF. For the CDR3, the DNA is TGTGCCAGCAAAGTAGCGGGGGACTGGGGGCAGTACTTC.

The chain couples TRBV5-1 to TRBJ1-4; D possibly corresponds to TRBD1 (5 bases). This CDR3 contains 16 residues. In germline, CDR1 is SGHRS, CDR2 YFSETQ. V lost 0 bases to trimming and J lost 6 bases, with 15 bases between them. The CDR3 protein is CASSLGVAGRHEKLFF. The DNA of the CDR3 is TGCGCCAGCAGCTTGGGGGTTGCGGGACGCCATGAAAAACTGTTTTTT. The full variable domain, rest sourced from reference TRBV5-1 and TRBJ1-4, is KAGVTQTPRYLIKTRGQQVTLSCSPISGHRSVSWYQQTPGQGLQFLFEYFSETQRNKGNFPGRFSGRQFSNSRSEMNVSTLELGDSALYLCASSLGVAGRHEKLFFGSGTQLSVL.

CDR3 in amino acids: CATSRGAGVGEKLFF. CDR3 in DNA: TGTGCCACCAGCAGAGGGGCAGGGGTCGGTGAAAAACTGTTTTTT. The rearrangement joins TRBV15 to TRBJ1-4, with a possible D match to TRBD1 (6 bases). The CDR3 is 15 residues long. CDR1 is LNHNV and CDR2 is YYDKDF in the germline V gene (reference sequence). V lost 1 base to trimming and J lost 7 bases, with 13 bases between them.

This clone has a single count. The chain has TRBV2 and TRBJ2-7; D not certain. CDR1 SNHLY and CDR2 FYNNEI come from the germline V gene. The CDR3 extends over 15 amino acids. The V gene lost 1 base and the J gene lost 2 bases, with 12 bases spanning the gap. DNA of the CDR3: TGTGCCAGCAGTGAAGACCTGGCAAAAACCTACGAGCAGTACTTC. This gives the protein CASSEDLAKTYEQYF.

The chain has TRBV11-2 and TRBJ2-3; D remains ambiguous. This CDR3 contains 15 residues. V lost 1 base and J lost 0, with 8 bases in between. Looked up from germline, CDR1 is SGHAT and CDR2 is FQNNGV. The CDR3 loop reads CASSLASASTDTQYF. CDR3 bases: TGTGCCAGCAGCTTAGCCAGTGCTAGCACAGATACGCAGTATTTT.

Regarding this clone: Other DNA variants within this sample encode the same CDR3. The CDR3 loop reads CASSVGTGDYGYTF. The CDR3, as DNA: TGTGCCAGCAGCGTTGGGACAGGGGACTATGGCTACACCTTC. The chain uses TRBV9 and TRBJ1-2; 10 bases are shared with TRBD1. Germline-derived CDR1 and CDR2 are SGDLS and YYNGEE. The CDR3 is 14 amino acids. V shed 2 bases, J shed 3 bases, and the junction held 1 base outside the gene matches.